The 30 T cell receptor beta chains presented below share a single source sample, sequenced in a study of T cells after yellow fever vaccination. One entry per CDR3 protein results from TCRdb running MiXCR on the 5' RACE reads. The repertoire holds about 630,000 distinct CDR3 sequences, with about 12% as singletons. The input for sequencing was PBMCs, taken on the day of the yellow fever booster vaccination. These receptors came from a young man who received the YFV17D yellow fever vaccine.

CDR3: CASSHGSEQFF. Written as DNA, the CDR3 is TGTGCCAGCAGCCACGGAAGTGAGCAGTTCTTC. The rearrangement uses TRBV14 and TRBJ2-1; D not resolved. Germline V gene data show CDR1 as SGHDN and CDR2 as FVKESK. This CDR3 spans 11 amino acids. V lost 3 bases, J lost 9 bases, and 6 bases lay in between.

As concerns this clonotype: At one boundary the junction diverges from the germline segment, which might be a read error. The gene calls are TRBV7-7 and TRBJ2-7; possibly TRBD2 for D (6 bases). CDR3 length equals 13 residues. The germline V gene encodes CDR1 SSHAT and CDR2 FNYEAQ (reference sequence). CDR3 amino acids: CASSPGDRNEQYF. In DNA form, the CDR3 reads TGTGCTAGCAGTCCGGGAGATCGGAACGAGCAGTACTTC.

This clonotype was observed a few times. This chain joins TRBV27 and TRBJ1-2; D uncertain. The CDR3 length is 18 residues. Germline V CDR1 and CDR2: MNHEY, SMNVEV (reference sequence). V was pared by 2 bases and J by 7 bases, with 26 bases between. The CDR3 nucleotides read TGTGCCAGCAGTTTAGACCCCGGAAGGAAGGCGTGGGGTGGTGGCTACACCTTC. Protein sequence: CASSLDPGRKAWGGGYTF.

This clonotype rates as medium-sized (0.01 to 0.1%). The chain links TRBV29-1 to TRBJ1-5; possible D gene TRBD1, 6 bases. Germline-derived CDR1 and CDR2 are SQVTM and ANQGSEA. Between the trimmed V and J ends, which lost 1 base and 7 bases, there was a span of 11 bases. The CDR3 contains 13 residues. The CDR3 DNA is TGCAGCGTTGAAGGTGAAAGGGGGCAGCCCCAGCATTTT. This gives the protein CSVEGERGQPQHF. The whole variable domain, filled in from reference TRBV29-1 and TRBJ1-5, reads SAVISQKPSRDICQRGTSLTIQCQVDSQVTMMFWYRQQPGQSLTLIATANQGSEATYESGFVIDKFPISRPNLTFSTLTVSNMSPEDSSIYLCSVEGERGQPQHFGDGTRLSIL.

The chain employs TRBV7-9 and TRBJ2-7, with TRBD2 matching over 9 bases. The trim removed 4 bases at V and 3 bases at J, leaving 7 bases unmatched. The CDR3 is 15 residues long. Germline values: CDR1 SEHNR, CDR2 FQNEAQ (reference sequence). The CDR3 DNA reads TGTGCCAGCAGCTCAGCGGGAGGCGCTAGCTACGAGCAGTACTTC. Protein sequence: CASSSAGGASYEQYF.

This clonotype was recorded many times. The rearrangement links TRBV6-1 to TRBJ2-1, with 10 nucleotides matching TRBD2. The trim removed 5 bases at V and 3 bases at J, leaving 1 base unmatched. CDR3 length: 14 residues. In germline, CDR1 is MNHNS, CDR2 SASEGT. The CDR3 region has the DNA TGTGCCAGCAGTCGGACTAGCGGCTACAATGAGCAGTTCTTC. This translates into CASSRTSGYNEQFF.

The table lists this clonotype with many counts. This chain links TRBV29-1 with TRBJ2-5, with 8 nucleotides matching TRBD1. Trimming removed 4 bases from V and 1 base from J; junction bases left unmatched: 5. This CDR3 is built from 14 residues. Germline V gives CDR1 SQVTM, CDR2 ANQGSEA. The CDR3 is CSVGLGTGQETQYF. CDR3 coding DNA: TGCAGCGTTGGTCTCGGGACAGGCCAAGAGACCCAGTACTTC.

This clonotype has more than one count but fewer than ten. The chain uses TRBV15 and TRBJ2-7; 8 bases are shared with TRBD1. CDR3 length: 14 residues. Germline lookup yields CDR1 LNHNV and CDR2 YYDKDF (reference sequence). V shed 5 bases and J 3 bases; nucleotides not matched to a gene: 6. The CDR3 sequence is CATSVDRGNYEQYF. The CDR3 nucleotides read TGTGCCACCAGCGTAGACAGGGGAAACTACGAGCAGTACTTC.

This clonotype was found a few times. Here the CDR3 reads CASSPVTGGMETQYF. The CDR3 DNA reads TGTGCCAGCAGCCCAGTTACAGGGGGCATGGAGACCCAGTACTTC. This chain joins TRBV7-8 and TRBJ2-5; 9 bases agree with TRBD1. CDR1 SGHVS and CDR2 FQNEAQ come from the germline V gene. The CDR3 has 15 amino acids. The trim removed 5 bases at V and 5 bases at J, leaving 9 bases unmatched.

This clonotype came up a few times. CDR3 sequence: CASSFGSGGNEQFF. The DNA for the CDR3 is TGTGCCAGCAGTTTCGGTAGTGGGGGGAATGAGCAGTTCTTC. V usage is TRBV28 and J usage is TRBJ2-1, with a weak D call TRBD2 (6 bases). The V gene lost 3 bases and the J gene lost 7 bases, with 13 bases spanning the gap. The CDR3 loop spans 14 amino acids. Germline V gene lookup returns CDR1 MDHEN and CDR2 SYDVKM.

This sequence joins TRBV20-1 and TRBJ2-1; D not resolved. The V gene lost 2 bases and the J gene lost 10 bases, with 6 bases spanning the gap. The CDR3 has 10 amino acids. Germline assignment: CDR1 DFQATT and CDR2 SNEGSKA (reference sequence). This chain's CDR3 is CSARYVEQFF. The DNA of the CDR3 is TGCAGTGCTAGATACGTGGAGCAGTTCTTC.

This clonotype appeared a few times. V and J are TRBV5-1 and TRBJ1-1; D gene uncertain. The CDR3 covers 14 residues. The germline V and J ends were trimmed by 7 bases and 3 bases, with 16 bases remaining between them. CDR1 and CDR2 from the germline V gene are SGHRS and YFSETQ. The CDR3 DNA is TGCGCCAGCTTGGCGCCGGGCGGAGACACTGAAGCTTTCTTT. Amino acid sequence: CASLAPGGDTEAFF.

In this sample, this clonotype turned up a few times. CDR3 protein: CASSLGFGPSLSYEQYF. CDR3 sequence (DNA): TGTGCCAGCAGTTTGGGTTTTGGGCCGAGCCTCTCCTACGAGCAGTACTTC. The chain is built from TRBV12-3 or TRBV12-4 and TRBJ2-7; the D is unclear. Trimming took 3 bases from V and 0 from J, leaving 18 bases between them. This CDR3 is 17 amino acids long.

This clonotype has just a few counts. The CDR3 reads CASGVSGSEETQYF. The CDR3 nucleotides read TGTGCCAGCGGTGTTAGCGGGAGCGAAGAGACCCAGTACTTC. This chain links TRBV27 with TRBJ2-5; 9 positions match TRBD2. Trimming cost V 8 bases and J 3 bases; bases outside gene matches: 7. CDR3 length: 14 residues. Germline values: CDR1 MNHEY, CDR2 SMNVEV (reference sequence).

V usage is TRBV10-3 and J usage is TRBJ2-7; tentative D call: TRBD1 (6 bases). V lost 3 bases and J lost 7, with 16 bases in between. The CDR3 runs 14 residues. Germline-derived CDR1 and CDR2 are ENHRY and SYGVKD. CDR3 in amino acids: CAISEQASRGEQYF. CDR3 in DNA: TGTGCCATCAGTGAACAGGCTTCGAGGGGGGAGCAGTACTTC.

The chain has TRBV3-1 and TRBJ2-1; TRBD2 matches at 9 bases. With V trimmed by 1 base and J by 13 bases, 11 bases remained unmatched. This CDR3 contains 15 residues. Germline V gives CDR1 LGHDT, CDR2 YNNKEL (reference sequence). CDR3 in amino acids: CASSQGRLAGPTQFF. In DNA form, the CDR3 reads TGTGCCAGCAGCCAAGGGCGGCTAGCGGGACCTACTCAGTTCTTC.

This clonotype appeared a few times. The genes are TRBV5-4 and TRBJ2-1; possibly TRBD2 for D (5 bases). The V gene's germline CDR1 is SGHNT and CDR2 YYREEE (reference sequence). CDR3 length equals 15 residues. Trimming left V 4 bases short and J 2 bases short, with 13 bases between. The CDR3 loop reads CASSAGEIAYNEQFF. CDR3 DNA: TGTGCCAGCAGCGCCGGGGAGATCGCCTACAATGAGCAGTTCTTC.

This clonotype was seen only a few times. This chain links TRBV20-1 with TRBJ2-7; D unclear. Looked up from germline, CDR1 is DFQATT and CDR2 is SNEGSKA (reference sequence). CDR3 length: 12 residues. V lost 1 base and J 5 bases, leaving 9 bases between the germline ends. CDR3 in DNA: TGCAGTGCTAGAGTGGGTGGAGACGAGCAGTACTTC. Amino acids: CSARVGGDEQYF.

The chain links TRBV4-2 to TRBJ1-6; TRBD1 might be the D (6 bases). Trimming pared 0 bases from V and 8 bases from J, leaving 8 bases between. Looked up from germline, CDR1 is LGHNA and CDR2 is YNFKEQ. CDR3 length: 14 amino acids. CDR3 loop: CASSQERGDSPLHF. The CDR3, as DNA: TGTGCCAGCAGCCAAGAGAGGGGGGATTCACCCCTCCACTTT.

This clonotype was seen more than once but under ten times. V and J are TRBV6-2 or TRBV6-3 and TRBJ2-1; no clear D gene. CDR1 is MNHEY and CDR2 is SVGEGT in the germline V gene. The CDR3 is made up of 13 amino acids. Between the trimmed V and J ends, which lost 3 bases and 7 bases, there was a span of 10 bases. CDR3 protein: CASSYPLGNEQFF. CDR3 bases: TGTGCCAGCAGTTATCCCTTGGGGAATGAGCAGTTCTTC.

Worth noting for this clonotype: The junction departs from germline at one end; a sequencing error may be responsible. This rearrangement joins TRBV5-6 to TRBJ2-1; weak D call: TRBD2 (5 bases). The CDR3 consists of 11 residues. From germline, CDR1 is SGHDT and CDR2 YYEEEE. The CDR3: CASSLVGGWLF. The CDR3 DNA follows: TGTGCCAGCAGCTTGGTGGGCGGGTGGCTCTTC.

The gene calls are TRBV29-1 and TRBJ2-7; D gene ambiguous. Per germline, CDR1 SQVTM and CDR2 ANQGSEA. V dropped 4 bases and J dropped 7 bases, with 14 bases sitting between them. The length of the CDR3 is 12 residues. The CDR3 loop is CSVGVSVGEQYF. The CDR3 DNA follows: TGCAGCGTTGGAGTCTCGGTGGGGGAGCAGTACTTC.

In its sample, this clonotype was seen a few times. V usage is TRBV18 and J usage is TRBJ2-1; D could derive from TRBD1 or TRBD2 (6 bases each). The CDR3 contains 16 residues. Germline CDR1 and CDR2: KGHSH and LQKENI. Trimming shortened V by 4 bases and J by 5 bases, and 18 bases separated the two germline ends. CDR3 sequence (DNA): TGTGCCAGCTCACTGGAGGGGGTCCCGGTGAACAATGAGCAGTTCTTC. Translating it yields CASSLEGVPVNNEQFF. Based on the CDR3 plus reference TRBV18 and TRBJ2-1, the full variable domain is NAGVMQNPRHLVRRRGQEARLRCSPMKGHSHVYWYRQLPEEGLKFMVYLQKENIIDESGMPKERFSAEFPKEGPSILRIQQVVRGDSAAYFCASSLEGVPVNNEQFFGPGTRLTVL.

The chain joins TRBV7-6 to TRBJ2-3; maybe TRBD2 (5 bases). V was cut by 5 bases and J by 0 bases, with 21 bases left in between. CDR1 is SGHVS and CDR2 is FNYEAQ in the germline V gene. The CDR3 contains 18 residues. CDR3 DNA sequence: TGTGCCAGCAGCCCACTCATAGGACTCAGACCTAGCACAGATACGCAGTATTTT. Protein sequence: CASSPLIGLRPSTDTQYF.

This clonotype was seen repeatedly, ten times or more. V and J are TRBV5-1 and TRBJ1-4; TRBD1 might be the D (5 bases). CDR1 and CDR2 (germline): SGHRS, YFSETQ. This CDR3 is 13 amino acids long. The V end was cut by 0 bases, the J end by 8 bases, with 8 bases between. As DNA, the CDR3 is TGCGCCAGCAGCTTGGGGACATCAGAAAAACTGTTTTTT. It yields the protein CASSLGTSEKLFF. Complete variable domain (other parts from reference TRBV5-1 and TRBJ1-4): KAGVTQTPRYLIKTRGQQVTLSCSPISGHRSVSWYQQTPGQGLQFLFEYFSETQRNKGNFPGRFSGRQFSNSRSEMNVSTLELGDSALYLCASSLGTSEKLFFGSGTQLSVL.

DNA for the CDR3: TGTGCCAGCAGTTCCAGATGGTCAGGACGCTACGAGCAGTACTTC. Its protein product is CASSSRWSGRYEQYF. This chain links TRBV6-2 or TRBV6-3 with TRBJ2-7; D unclear. Trimming shortened V by 4 bases and J by 3 bases, and 16 bases separated the two germline ends. Germline V gene sequence: CDR1 MNHEY, CDR2 SVGEGT. The CDR3 consists of 15 residues.

Concerning this clonotype: A read error may be the cause here, since a much bigger clone is one base away. This chain joins TRBV4-3 and TRBJ1-1; D unclear. The germline V gene encodes CDR1 LGHNA and CDR2 YSLEER. This CDR3 region has 13 residues. As DNA, the CDR3 is TGCACCAGCAGCCAAGGGTTGAACACTGAAGCTTTCTTT. This translates into CTSSQGLNTEAFF.

The chain is built from TRBV12-3 or TRBV12-4 and TRBJ2-3; 7 nucleotides agree with TRBD1. Trimming removed 0 bases from V and 3 bases from J; junction bases left unmatched: 12. This CDR3 region has 18 residues. CDR3 region: CASSLAATRGLGTDTQYF. DNA of the CDR3: TGTGCCAGCAGTTTAGCGGCAACCAGGGGGTTGGGGACAGATACGCAGTATTTT.

This chain connects TRBV7-2 to TRBJ2-5, with 8 positions matching TRBD1. CDR3 length equals 15 residues. Germline CDR1 and CDR2: SGHTA and FQGNSA. The V gene end was trimmed by 2 bases and the J gene end by 5 bases; junction bases not matched to a gene: 7. In nucleotides, the CDR3 is TGTGCCAGCAGCTTAAGTTTCAGGGGGCGTGAGACCCAGTACTTC. Translating gives CASSLSFRGRETQYF. The full variable domain, with the rest looked up from reference TRBV7-2 and TRBJ2-5, is GAGVSQSPSNKVTEKGKDVELRCDPISGHTALYWYRQSLGQGLEFLIYFQGNSAPDKSGLPSDRFSAERTGGSVSTLTIQRTQQEDSAVYLCASSLSFRGRETQYFGPGTRLLVL.

This clonotype was found a few times. The genes are TRBV7-9 and TRBJ1-2, with TRBD1 matching 8 bases. The CDR3 extends over 13 amino acids. Germline V gene lookup returns CDR1 SEHNR and CDR2 FQNEAQ (reference sequence). Trimming removed 1 base from V and 12 bases from J; junction bases left unmatched: 7. This CDR3 is CASSLGTGREDTF. The CDR3 nucleotides read TGTGCCAGCAGCTTAGGGACAGGGAGGGAAGACACCTTC.